This record looks at one TCR beta chain sequence and its context. It has no known antigen specificity. No per-base quality is available; no much larger clone lies one base away. The data stem from a study of blood T cell repertoires in COVID-19 (dated by TCRdb to 2018 to 2021). Concerning the study at large: Samples covering the acute and convalescent phases of COVID-19 were provided by collaborators in the United States, Italy and Spain. The material from the prospective study consisted of cDNA or gDNA derived from T cells, B-cell-depleted T cells, or PBMCs. Deeply sampled blood TCRbeta repertoires from subjects exposed to, actively infected with, or recovered from COVID-19 were included in the dataset. The repertoires were made available in a free public database intended to serve as a resource for research on the immune response to SARS-CoV-2. Samples were obtained from the ongoing ImmuneRACE study (first 160 participants) and from 1,254 subjects provided by 6 global collaborators. Nearly every sample came with metadata listing a de-identified subject ID, COVID-19 status, age in years and sex. Where available, HLA class I and class II types were taken from metadata supplied by the sample provider and were not determined by assay-based typing. What the study reported, not specific to this receptor: The quantity of clinical and demographic metadata differed by source and by participant and was supplied without curation.

Samples from volunteer blood donors who had recovered from COVID-19 were contributed by a second Seattle source. Each collaborating institution followed its own protocols to collect whole blood in K2EDTA tubes. Collaborator samples were shipped for TCRbeta analysis as frozen whole blood, isolated PBMCs, or DNA extracted from either sample type. CDR3 length: 15 amino acids, cysteine to phenylalanine. Only the CDR3 region is kept as DNA, spanning 45 bases read in frame from base 1. The germline V gene (reference sequence) sets CDR1 to LGHDT and CDR2 to YNNKEL. Trimming takes 2 bases off V and 6 bases off J; junction bases not matched to a gene: 4. TCRbeta CDR3 regions were amplified from genomic DNA using the immunoSEQ Assay, a bias-controlled multiplex PCR. On the study's bioinformatics: Nucleated cell counts per sample were estimated from amplification of reference gene primers within the assay. To quantify the absolute abundance of each unique TCRbeta CDR3 rearrangement, sequence reads were collapsed and filtered. For each sample, productive Simpson clonality was calculated as the square root of Simpson's diversity index over productive rearrangements. The immuneACCESS repertoire file appears here via TCRdb, limited to in-frame rearrangements. These files lack a portion of the clones; in checked studies, under half of the deficit traces to unresolved V genes, and the cause of the others is not known. V and J calls and clone size come straight from that table; D and trimming were deduced from the DNA. In all, the sample holds around 250,000 clones, and over 80% of those were seen once. The ten largest clones capture around 2% of the sample.

Sequenced material: peripheral blood. The sequence was obtained from a man under 40 who had recovered from COVID-19. The chain employs TRBV3-1 (or the pseudogene TRBV3-2) and TRBJ1-2, with 12 bases in between that match TRBD1. The CDR3 corresponds to CASSQRDRGRHGYTF. The nucleotide sequence is TGTGCCAGCAGCCAAAGGGACAGGGGGCGTCATGGCTACACCTTC.